Presented here are 29 T cell receptor beta chains from one specimen sequenced in a study of T cells after yellow fever vaccination. TCRdb reprocessed the 5' RACE reads via MiXCR and lists one record per CDR3 protein. The data show hundreds of thousands of distinct CDR3 sequences, with 15% to 20% seen just once and over 11% held by the top ten. Sequenced material: PBMCs, taken 15 days after the yellow fever booster vaccination. These TCRs come from a man aged 25 to 40 who received the YFV17D yellow fever vaccine.

The V call is TRBV12-3 or TRBV12-4, the J call TRBJ2-2; 7 bases align to TRBD1. This CDR3 comprises 12 residues. Germline trimming cut 5 bases from V and 6 bases from J; bases unmatched to any gene: 0. The DNA of the CDR3 is TGTGCCAGCAGTACAGGGGCCGGGGAGCTGTTTTTT. Protein: CASSTGAGELFF.

This clonotype occurred a few times. The CDR3 DNA reads as TGTGCCAGCAGCCGGAGGCCGACAGGGGGCCCGAACTATGGCTACACCTTC. This sequence encodes CASSRRPTGGPNYGYTF. The J gene is TRBJ1-2, the V gene TRBV12-3 or TRBV12-4; 10 positions agree with TRBD1. The junction had 12 bases not matched to a gene; V was cut back by 6 bases and J by 2 bases. This CDR3 is 17 amino acids long.

This clonotype has more than one count but fewer than ten. J is TRBJ2-1 and V is TRBV5-1, with 14 positions matching TRBD2. Losses at the gene ends were 4 bases for V and 6 bases for J; bases not matched to a gene: 9. Germline CDR1 and CDR2: SGHRS and YFSETQ. There are 17 residues in the CDR3. CDR3 sequence: CASSPGGTSGSFNEQFF. CDR3 coding DNA: TGCGCCAGCAGCCCGGGCGGGACTAGCGGGAGTTTCAATGAGCAGTTCTTC.

V is TRBV15 and J is TRBJ1-5; D gene ambiguous. The germline CDR1 and CDR2 sequences are LNHNV and YYDKDF (reference sequence). V shed 4 bases and J shed 7 bases, with 14 bases lying between them. The CDR3 extends over 14 amino acids. CDR3 nucleotide sequence: TGTGCCACCAGCACCAGTGGGGTTCGGCAGCCCCAGCATTTT. Its protein product is CATSTSGVRQPQHF.

V gene TRBV5-1 combines with J gene TRBJ2-5; D is possibly TRBD2 (6 bases). Deletions cut 1 base from V and 2 bases from J, with 12 bases between. CDR3 size: 15 residues. Germline V gene data show CDR1 as SGHRS and CDR2 as YFSETQ. The CDR3 coding sequence is TGCGCCAGCAGCTTGTCTATGACTAGACAAGAGACCCAGTACTTC. The encoded protein is CASSLSMTRQETQYF.

This clonotype was seen only a few times. The chain uses TRBV7-2 and TRBJ2-1; TRBD2 matches at 9 bases. This CDR3 spans 15 amino acids. V shed 6 bases and J 6 bases; nucleotides not matched to a gene: 9. Germline CDR1 is SGHTA and CDR2 is FQGNSA. The CDR3 spells CASRIGSGGFNEQFF. CDR3 bases: TGTGCCAGCAGGATTGGGAGCGGGGGGTTCAATGAGCAGTTCTTC. Drawing the rest from reference TRBV7-2 and TRBJ2-1, the complete variable domain is GAGVSQSPSNKVTEKGKDVELRCDPISGHTALYWYRQSLGQGLEFLIYFQGNSAPDKSGLPSDRFSAERTGGSVSTLTIQRTQQEDSAVYLCASRIGSGGFNEQFFGPGTRLTVL.

The table lists this clonotype with a few counts. The chain carries TRBV20-1 and TRBJ2-1, with D perhaps matching TRBD2 (5 bases). CDR1 and CDR2 from the germline V gene are DFQATT and SNEGSKA (reference sequence). The CDR3 covers 12 residues. The CDR3 is CSAGVSYNEQFF. The CDR3 region has the DNA TGCAGCGCGGGTGTGTCCTACAATGAGCAGTTCTTC.

The chain is built from TRBV29-1 and TRBJ2-3, with D perhaps given as TRBD1 or TRBD2 (6 bases each). In germline, CDR1 is SQVTM, CDR2 ANQGSEA. The CDR3 is 15 amino acids. V lost 3 bases, J lost 5 bases, and 18 bases lay in between. The CDR3 here is CSVDRGGTWEDTQYF. The CDR3 DNA reads as TGCAGCGTTGACCGAGGGGGGACGTGGGAAGATACGCAGTATTTT.

The chain is built from TRBV6-5 and TRBJ1-1, with D tentatively TRBD1 (5 bases). This CDR3 contains 14 residues. The V gene lost 4 bases and the J gene lost 3 bases, with 12 bases spanning the gap. Germline CDR1 reads MNHEY; CDR2 reads SVGAGI. The DNA for the CDR3 is TGTGCCAGCAGTTCCCGTGGAGGGGACACTGAAGCTTTCTTT. Its translation: CASSSRGGDTEAFF.

This clonotype was observed once. The chain carries TRBV11-2 and TRBJ2-5; TRBD2 matches 12 bases. Germline CDR1 SGHAT, CDR2 FQNNGV. This CDR3 has 18 amino acids. The V gene end was trimmed by 1 base and the J gene end by 2 bases; junction bases not matched to a gene: 8. CDR3 sequence reads: CASSLGLLAGGTQETQYF. CDR3 DNA sequence: TGTGCCAGCAGCTTAGGGTTACTAGCGGGAGGTACGCAAGAGACCCAGTACTTC.

The J gene is TRBJ1-6, the V gene TRBV28, with 7 bases matching TRBD1. The junction had 16 bases not matched to a gene; V was cut back by 2 bases and J by 6 bases. The CDR3 covers 19 residues. The germline CDR1 and CDR2 sequences are MDHEN and SYDVKM. The CDR3: CASSLIPSTGKLLNSPLHF. The CDR3 region has the DNA TGTGCCAGCAGTTTAATCCCCTCGACAGGGAAGCTCCTTAATTCACCCCTCCACTTT. Based on the CDR3 plus reference TRBV28 and TRBJ1-6, the full variable domain is DVKVTQSSRYLVKRTGEKVFLECVQDMDHENMFWYRQDPGLGLRLIYFSYDVKMKEKGDIPEGYSVSREKKERFSLILESASTNQTSMYLCASSLIPSTGKLLNSPLHFGNGTRLTVT.

This clonotype was detected a few times. The chain carries TRBV7-2 and TRBJ2-5, with TRBD1 as a possible D gene (6 bases). The V end was cut by 1 base, the J end by 2 bases, with 11 bases between. Germline V gene sequence: CDR1 SGHTA, CDR2 FQGNSA. This CDR3 is built from 15 residues. Here the CDR3 DNA reads TGTGCCAGCAGCTTAGGGGGGCCACTGCAAGAGACCCAGTACTTC. Translating gives CASSLGGPLQETQYF. Supplemented by reference TRBV7-2 and TRBJ2-5, the full variable domain reads GAGVSQSPSNKVTEKGKDVELRCDPISGHTALYWYRQSLGQGLEFLIYFQGNSAPDKSGLPSDRFSAERTGGSVSTLTIQRTQQEDSAVYLCASSLGGPLQETQYFGPGTRLLVL.

The chain carries TRBV7-2 and TRBJ2-2, with D perhaps matching TRBD2 (5 bases). The germline gives CDR1 SGHTA, CDR2 FQGNSA. V lost 0 bases and J lost 5, with 13 bases in between. The CDR3 runs to 16 residues. The CDR3 is CASSLAGVPVTGELFF. In DNA, the CDR3 is TGTGCCAGCAGCTTAGCGGGAGTTCCGGTGACCGGGGAGCTGTTTTTT.

The table lists this clonotype with a few counts. The rearrangement links TRBV30 to TRBJ1-1, with 7 positions matching TRBD1. Germline values: CDR1 GTSNPN, CDR2 SVGIG (reference sequence). V was pared by 4 bases and J by 2 bases, with 7 bases of the junction left unmatched. There are 14 residues in the CDR3. CDR3 sequence reads: CAWTQTGINTEAFF. The DNA for the CDR3 is TGTGCCTGGACCCAGACAGGGATCAACACTGAAGCTTTCTTT.

This clonotype was counted a few times. The chain carries TRBV5-8 and TRBJ2-6; no clear D gene. Germline V gives CDR1 SGHTS, CDR2 YDEGEE. The ends were cut back, 1 base at V and 0 bases at J, with 11 bases in the middle. The CDR3 has 17 amino acids. The CDR3 sequence: CASSLLLLSSGANVLTF. The CDR3 bases are TGTGCCAGCAGCTTGCTGTTGCTAAGCTCTGGGGCCAACGTCCTGACTTTC.

The chain carries TRBV20-1 and TRBJ2-3; D is unresolved. CDR3 length: 16 residues. V lost 4 bases, J lost 2 bases, and 19 bases lay in between. Germline CDR1 DFQATT, CDR2 SNEGSKA (reference sequence). CDR3 amino acids: CSATSNGGRDTDTQYF. The CDR3 region has the DNA TGCAGTGCTACCTCGAACGGCGGAAGAGACACAGATACGCAGTATTTT.

The V call is TRBV18, the J call TRBJ2-7; D is uncertain. The CDR3 runs 14 residues. V was clipped by 3 bases and J by 0 bases, with 9 bases between them. CDR1 and CDR2 from the germline V gene are KGHSH and LQKENI. The CDR3 is CASSPPTHSYEQYF. The CDR3 nucleotides read TGTGCCAGCTCACCCCCAACTCACTCCTACGAGCAGTACTTC.

A few counts support this clonotype. The rearrangement links TRBV9 to TRBJ2-7; tentatively, D is TRBD1 (5 bases). The CDR3 runs to 14 residues. CDR1 SGDLS and CDR2 YYNGEE come from the germline V gene. V lost 3 bases and J 1 base, leaving 11 bases between the germline ends. The CDR3, as DNA: TGTGCCAGCAGCGCTGGACACGCTTCCTACGAGCAGTACTTC. Protein sequence: CASSAGHASYEQYF.

This sequence joins TRBV20-1 and TRBJ2-4, with D hard to call. Germline V gives CDR1 DFQATT, CDR2 SNEGSKA (reference sequence). The CDR3 spans 13 residues. The CDR3 loop reads CSALQVAKNIQYF. The CDR3 nucleotides are TGCAGCGCGCTGCAAGTAGCCAAAAACATTCAGTACTTC.

This chain's CDR3 is CSATTGVDEQFF. For the CDR3, the DNA is TGCAGCGCCACAACCGGGGTAGATGAGCAGTTCTTC. The chain has TRBV29-1 and TRBJ2-1; D is possibly TRBD2 (5 bases). The CDR3 loop spans 12 amino acids. Germline V gives CDR1 SQVTM, CDR2 ANQGSEA. Trimming pared 7 bases from V and 8 bases from J, leaving 15 bases between.

The gene calls are TRBV20-1 and TRBJ2-1; 13 positions agree with TRBD2. Germline V lookup: CDR1 DFQATT, CDR2 SNEGSKA (reference sequence). The CDR3 runs to 14 residues. Trimming removed 7 bases from V and 8 bases from J; junction bases left unmatched: 8. The CDR3 here is CSVTGTSGTYEQFF. CDR3 nucleotides: TGCAGTGTTACCGGGACTAGCGGGACCTATGAGCAGTTCTTC.

For the CDR3, the DNA is TGCGCCAGCAGCCCTGGTGGGCGTCGGGTAGAGACCCAGTACTTC. It translates to CASSPGGRRVETQYF. V and J are TRBV5-1 and TRBJ2-5; D gene unclear. The V end was cut by 4 bases, the J end by 4 bases, with 17 bases between. Germline V gives CDR1 SGHRS, CDR2 YFSETQ. The CDR3 has 15 amino acids.

Only a few counts were recorded for this clonotype. This CDR3 is CASSQDAIAWAEQFF. CDR3 nucleotides: TGTGCCAGCAGCCAAGATGCGATAGCATGGGCTGAGCAGTTCTTC. The rearrangement uses TRBV3-1 and TRBJ2-1; D remains ambiguous. The CDR3 is 15 residues long. Germline V gene sequence: CDR1 LGHDT, CDR2 YNNKEL (reference sequence). V was clipped by 0 bases and J by 9 bases, with 15 bases between them.

This clonotype was counted a few times. This rearrangement joins TRBV19 to TRBJ2-7; no definite D call. V was shortened by 3 bases and J by 3 bases, with 9 bases between the two germline ends. CDR1 is LNHDA and CDR2 is SQIVND in the germline V gene (reference sequence). The CDR3 has 13 residues. The DNA for the CDR3 is TGTGCCAGTAGTATTCGAGAGCGCTACGAGCAGTACTTC. This encodes CASSIRERYEQYF.

This chain joins TRBV10-3 and TRBJ2-1, with D uncertain. This CDR3 has 11 amino acids. Germline V gene lookup returns CDR1 ENHRY and CDR2 SYGVKD. V was pared by 4 bases and J by 5 bases, with 3 bases between. The CDR3 bases are TGTGCCATCAGTGCAGACAATGAGCAGTTCTTC. Amino acid sequence: CAISADNEQFF.

This chain joins TRBV28 and TRBJ2-7; weak D call: TRBD2 (6 bases). The CDR3 loop spans 16 amino acids. Germline V gene sequence: CDR1 MDHEN, CDR2 SYDVKM. V lost 3 bases and J lost 3, with 18 bases in between. The CDR3 nucleotides are TGTGCCAGCAGTTTGGGGACCCGGGCTAGCGTCTACGAGCAGTACTTC. It is translated as CASSLGTRASVYEQYF.

This clonotype was picked up a small number of times. The chain carries TRBV11-2 and TRBJ2-7; no clear D gene. The CDR3 has 14 residues. Deletions cut 5 bases from V and 2 bases from J, with 13 bases between. Germline V lookup: CDR1 SGHAT, CDR2 FQNNGV. CDR3 protein: CASSASQTTYEQYF. For the CDR3, the DNA is TGTGCCAGCAGCGCCTCCCAGACCACCTACGAGCAGTACTTC.

The gene calls are TRBV19 and TRBJ1-5, with unresolved D. V lost 0 bases to trimming and J lost 7 bases, with 13 bases between them. Germline-derived CDR1 and CDR2 are LNHDA and SQIVND (reference sequence). The CDR3 covers 15 residues. DNA of the CDR3: TGTGCCAGTAGTATAGATTCCGTGAGTTCGCAGCCCCAGCATTTT. Translated, it gives CASSIDSVSSQPQHF.

A remark on this clonotype: An end of the junction differs from the germline gene, which may be a read error. The chain joins TRBV7-2 to TRBJ2-7; TRBD2 matches 11 bases. The CDR3 runs 16 residues. Germline-derived CDR1 and CDR2 are SGHTA and FQGNSA. This chain's CDR3 is CAGSSIAGGPVYEQYF. The CDR3 DNA reads as TGTGCCGGCAGCTCTATAGCGGGAGGGCCGGTTTACGAGCAGTACTTC.